These T cell receptor beta chains were read from a single sample in a study of T cell changes during pregnancy in multiple sclerosis. Data came from immunoSEQ multiplex PCR; TCRdb stores just in-frame clones and leaves some out. The top ten clones hold around 0.41% of a sample with under 40,000 clones, 80% to 95% of them seen once. Sample: CD4+ T cells from peripheral blood mononuclear cells, taken in the third trimester of pregnancy. All receptors come from a female donor in good health, enrolled as a control in a pregnancy study. CDR3s include the opening cysteine and the closing phenylalanine or tryptophan. The D gene is left open where the match is weak. Size is stated for part of the rows, as once, few or many counts, or as a class when the clone is expanded.

D gene: -; clone size: once; V gene: TRBV18; J gene: TRBJ2-7; CDR3 DNA: TGTGCCAGCTCAAGCCCCTACGAGCAGTACTTC; CDR3 protein: CASSSPYEQYF
D gene: TRBD2; clone size: -; V gene: TRBV4-2; J gene: TRBJ2-3; CDR3 DNA: TGTGCCAGCAGCCAAAAAGCCAGCGGGGGGGCGCCAGATACGCAGTATTTT; CDR3 protein: CASSQKASGGAPDTQYF
D gene: -; clone size: -; V gene: TRBV4-3; J gene: TRBJ1-1; CDR3 DNA: TGCGCCAGCAGCCAAGAAGGCGGGTTGTCTGAAGCTTTCTTT; CDR3 protein: CASSQEGGLSEAFF
D gene: -; clone size: -; V gene: TRBV2; J gene: TRBJ1-5; CDR3 DNA: TGTGCCAGCAGTGAAAACAACAGGTGGGTTCAGCCCCAGCATTTT; CDR3 protein: CASSENNRWVQPQHF
D gene: TRBD1; clone size: once; V gene: TRBV18; J gene: TRBJ2-5; CDR3 DNA: TGTGCCAGCTCAAAAAACAGGGGCCAAGAGACCCAGTACTTC; CDR3 protein: CASSKNRGQETQYF
D gene: TRBD1; clone size: -; V gene: TRBV7-3; J gene: TRBJ1-2; CDR3 DNA: TGTGCCAGCAGCTTACTGTCTCGAGGGGGCGGCTACACCTTC; CDR3 protein: CASSLLSRGGGYTF
D gene: -; clone size: -; V gene: TRBV5-6; J gene: TRBJ2-5; CDR3 DNA: TGTGCCAGCAGCTTGTCCGGTGAGACCCAGTACTTC; CDR3 protein: CASSLSGETQYF
D gene: -; clone size: -; V gene: TRBV30; J gene: TRBJ1-5; CDR3 DNA: TGTGCCTGGAGCTTGTCAGGGTCAACTCAGCCCCAGCATTTT; CDR3 protein: CAWSLSGSTQPQHF
D gene: TRBD1; clone size: -; V gene: TRBV5-6; J gene: TRBJ2-7; CDR3 DNA: TGTGCCAGCAGCTTGACAGGGGCCCGGTTTCAGCAGTACTTC; CDR3 protein: CASSLTGARFQQYF
D gene: -; clone size: -; V gene: TRBV4-3; J gene: TRBJ2-3; CDR3 DNA: TGCGCCAGCAGCCCGGGGAGCCCAGATACGCAGTATTTT; CDR3 protein: CASSPGSPDTQYF
D gene: -; clone size: -; V gene: TRBV6-5; J gene: TRBJ2-2; CDR3 DNA: TGTGCCAGCAAAGTCCGGAGGAACACCGGGGAGCTGTTTTTT; CDR3 protein: CASKVRRNTGELFF
D gene: -; clone size: -; V gene: TRBV15; J gene: TRBJ2-2; CDR3 DNA: TGTGCCACCAGCAGGCCCGCCAGCACCGGGGAGCTGTTTTTT; CDR3 protein: CATSRPASTGELFF
D gene: -; clone size: -; V gene: TRBV2; J gene: TRBJ2-1; CDR3 DNA: TGTGCCAGCACCATCTTCGTACAGGGCAATGAGCAGTTCTTC; CDR3 protein: CASTIFVQGNEQFF
D gene: -; clone size: once; V gene: TRBV6-5; J gene: TRBJ2-3; CDR3 DNA: TGTGCCAGCAGACTCCTTCAGGGGAGCACAGATACGCAGTATTTT; CDR3 protein: CASRLLQGSTDTQYF
D gene: -; clone size: -; V gene: TRBV29-1; J gene: TRBJ2-2; CDR3 DNA: TGCAGCGTCGCCCGAGGCACCGGGGAGCTGTTTTTT; CDR3 protein: CSVARGTGELFF
D gene: -; clone size: -; V gene: TRBV5-1; J gene: TRBJ1-2; CDR3 DNA: TGCGCCAGCAGCGAGTCCCCAAAATATGGCTACACCTTC; CDR3 protein: CASSESPKYGYTF
D gene: TRBD1; clone size: -; V gene: TRBV9; J gene: TRBJ1-2; CDR3 DNA: TGTGCCAGCAGCGTAGCCCCACAGGGGAAGGATGGCTACACCTTC; CDR3 protein: CASSVAPQGKDGYTF
D gene: -; clone size: once; V gene: TRBV6-1; J gene: TRBJ2-5; CDR3 DNA: TGTGCCAGCACCTGGAGCAGGGCGAAAGAGACCCAGTACTTC; CDR3 protein: CASTWSRAKETQYF
D gene: TRBD1; clone size: -; V gene: TRBV6-5; J gene: TRBJ1-4; CDR3 DNA: TGTGCCAGCAAACAGGGGGCGTTGGAAAAACTGTTTTTT; CDR3 protein: CASKQGALEKLFF
D gene: TRBD1; clone size: -; V gene: TRBV15; J gene: TRBJ2-2; CDR3 DNA: TGTGCCACCAGCAGAGGGACAGGGGGCGACCCCGGGGAGCTGTTTTTT; CDR3 protein: CATSRGTGGDPGELFF
D gene: TRBD2; clone size: -; V gene: TRBV7-2; J gene: TRBJ2-2; CDR3 DNA: TGTGCCAGCAGTACCGGGACTAGCGTCACCGGGGAGCTGTTTTTT; CDR3 protein: CASSTGTSVTGELFF
D gene: TRBD1; clone size: -; V gene: TRBV19; J gene: TRBJ1-6; CDR3 DNA: TGTGCCACGCGGGGACAGGGAGGTTCACCCCTCCACTTT; CDR3 protein: CATRGQGGSPLHF
D gene: -; clone size: -; V gene: TRBV7-8; J gene: TRBJ1-5; CDR3 DNA: TGTGCCAGCAGCTTAGACGACAGTAGCAATCAGCCCCAGCATTTT; CDR3 protein: CASSLDDSSNQPQHF
D gene: -; clone size: -; V gene: TRBV10-3; J gene: TRBJ1-1; CDR3 DNA: TGTGCCATCCGGGGGGGATCGGGACACAAGAACACTGAAGCTTTCTTT; CDR3 protein: CAIRGGSGHKNTEAFF
D gene: -; clone size: -; V gene: TRBV28; J gene: TRBJ1-2; CDR3 DNA: TGTGCCAGTCAACAGACAGATTTGTCCTATGGCTACACCTTC; CDR3 protein: CASQQTDLSYGYTF
D gene: -; clone size: -; V gene: TRBV7-2; J gene: TRBJ1-1; CDR3 DNA: TGTGCCAGCAGTTGGAGGGCGGACACTGAAGCTTTCTTT; CDR3 protein: CASSWRADTEAFF
D gene: -; clone size: -; V gene: TRBV28; J gene: TRBJ1-1; CDR3 DNA: TGTGCCAGCAGTCTCCCGGGACTTTCAGGAACTGAAGCTTTCTTT; CDR3 protein: CASSLPGLSGTEAFF
D gene: -; clone size: medium-sized; V gene: TRBV14; J gene: TRBJ2-7; CDR3 DNA: TGTGCCAGCAGCCAAGGGCTTGGGCTTGAGCAGTACTTC; CDR3 protein: CASSQGLGLEQYF
D gene: -; clone size: -; V gene: TRBV28; J gene: TRBJ2-2; CDR3 DNA: TGTGCCAGCACCCTAGGAGGGCACGGGGAGCTGTTTTTT; CDR3 protein: CASTLGGHGELFF
D gene: TRBD2; clone size: -; V gene: TRBV28; J gene: TRBJ2-5; CDR3 DNA: TGTGCCAGCAGTTTAGGTGGGGGGGTCCGGGAAGAGACCCAGTACTTC; CDR3 protein: CASSLGGGVREETQYF
D gene: -; clone size: -; V gene: TRBV30; J gene: TRBJ1-1; CDR3 DNA: TGTGCCTGGACAGCGGGAGGATCGAGGGAAGCTTTCTTT; CDR3 protein: CAWTAGGSREAFF
D gene: TRBD2; clone size: -; V gene: TRBV29-1; J gene: TRBJ2-1; CDR3 DNA: TGCAGCGTTGATGGGACTAGCGGGGGGGTCAATGAGCAGTTCTTC; CDR3 protein: CSVDGTSGGVNEQFF
D gene: -; clone size: -; V gene: TRBV7-9; J gene: TRBJ2-2; CDR3 DNA: TGTGCCAGCAGCTTAGGCACATCAGGGGTCCCCGGGGAGCTGTTTTTT; CDR3 protein: CASSLGTSGVPGELFF
D gene: -; clone size: once; V gene: TRBV4-2; J gene: TRBJ2-2; CDR3 DNA: TGTGCCAGCAGCCAAGGGGAGACCGGGGAGCTGTTTTTT; CDR3 protein: CASSQGETGELFF
D gene: TRBD2; clone size: once; V gene: TRBV7-9; J gene: TRBJ2-3; CDR3 DNA: TGTGCCAGCAGCTCCGGACTAGCGGGGGGGCCAGATACGCAGTATTTT; CDR3 protein: CASSSGLAGGPDTQYF
D gene: -; clone size: -; V gene: TRBV15; J gene: TRBJ1-4; CDR3 DNA: TGTGCCACCAGCAGAGGGGGGGGGAAGGAGGAAAAACTGTTTTTT; CDR3 protein: CATSRGGGKEEKLFF
D gene: -; clone size: -; V gene: TRBV15; J gene: TRBJ2-3; CDR3 DNA: TGTGCCACCAGCAGAGAAAAGCGGACAGATACGCAGTATTTT; CDR3 protein: CATSREKRTDTQYF
D gene: TRBD1; clone size: once; V gene: TRBV7-9; J gene: TRBJ1-5; CDR3 DNA: TGTGCCAGCAGCTTAGTGACAGGGGGCCCATATAGCAATCAGCCCCAGCATTTT; CDR3 protein: CASSLVTGGPYSNQPQHF
D gene: TRBD1; clone size: -; V gene: TRBV7-2; J gene: TRBJ1-2; CDR3 DNA: TGTGCCAGCAGCCCCTCAAATCCCGCCGGGACAGGGAATGGCTACACCTTC; CDR3 protein: CASSPSNPAGTGNGYTF
D gene: TRBD2; clone size: -; V gene: TRBV5-4; J gene: TRBJ2-7; CDR3 DNA: TGTGCCAGCAGCTTGAGCGGGGCAACCTACGAGCAGTACTTC; CDR3 protein: CASSLSGATYEQYF
D gene: -; clone size: -; V gene: TRBV5-1; J gene: TRBJ2-7; CDR3 DNA: TGCGCCAGCAGCCCTTACCCGGACTCCGTCAACGAGCAGTACTTC; CDR3 protein: CASSPYPDSVNEQYF
D gene: -; clone size: -; V gene: TRBV19; J gene: TRBJ2-3; CDR3 DNA: TGTGCCAGTAGTCGCCCTTCTGTGGGCGCAGATACGCAGTATTTT; CDR3 protein: CASSRPSVGADTQYF
D gene: TRBD2; clone size: once; V gene: TRBV27; J gene: TRBJ2-7; CDR3 DNA: TGTGCCAGCAGTTCCCCGACTAGCGGGAGCGGCGAGCAGTACTTC; CDR3 protein: CASSSPTSGSGEQYF
D gene: -; clone size: -; V gene: TRBV5-6; J gene: TRBJ1-1; CDR3 DNA: TGTGCCAGCAGCTTGGTAGGCAGCGTGTGTAAGTTT; CDR3 protein: CASSLVGSVCKF